This T cell receptor beta chain was obtained from a study of immune cell composition in non-small cell lung cancer. The CDR3 totals 17 residues. This table comes from immunoSEQ multiplex PCR, and its TCRdb copy is limited to in-frame clones, with some not included. There are over 2,000 clones in the sample; 55% to 75% occur only once, and 13% lies in the top ten. This TCR derives from a human donor with non-small cell lung cancer. The chain is built from TRBV21-1 and TRBJ1-6; TRBD1, the table's D call, lacks a check against the DNA. TRBV21-1 is classified as a pseudogene. Sequenced: lung tumor tissue. In nucleotides, the CDR3 is TGTGCCAGCAGCACCCAGACAAATGACAGGTGGGATTCACCCCTCCACTTT. Amino acids: CASSTQTNDRWDSPLHF.